This TCR beta chain derives from a study of vaccination effects on CD4 cells after COVID-19. As for this clone: Its antigen is not known.

Profiled with immunoSEQ multiplex PCR; TCRdb holds only in-frame clones, not every one. The repertoire has some 40,000 clones, roughly 69% of them found once; the top ten carry approximately 15%. Study-level findings and limits: Late post-vaccination samples showed marked contraction of infection- and vaccine-induced clones. Following vaccination, convalescents' spike-reactive clones were mostly new ones induced by the vaccine.

Trimming cost V 3 bases and J 3 bases, with 12 bases left between them. The CDR3 spans 14 residues. CDR1 SGDLS and CDR2 YYNGEE come from the germline V gene. Within the ViraFEST assay, antigen-specific CD4+ T cells underwent expansion with viral peptide pools prior to sequencing. On roughly day 9 of culture, CD4+ T cells were separated out. Infection with SARS-CoV-2 occurred in the person between March and December 2020, and PCR confirmed it. The rearrangement links TRBV9 to TRBJ1-2, with no clear D. This TCR was sampled from a human donor who had a prior SARS-CoV-2 infection. Sequenced here: CD4+ T cells from PBMCs cultured with HCoV-NL63 spike peptides, sampled before COVID-19 vaccination. CDR3 amino acids: CASSEGPGYYGYTF. The CDR3 DNA reads TGTGCCAGCAGCGAGGGCCCGGGGTACTATGGCTACACCTTC.